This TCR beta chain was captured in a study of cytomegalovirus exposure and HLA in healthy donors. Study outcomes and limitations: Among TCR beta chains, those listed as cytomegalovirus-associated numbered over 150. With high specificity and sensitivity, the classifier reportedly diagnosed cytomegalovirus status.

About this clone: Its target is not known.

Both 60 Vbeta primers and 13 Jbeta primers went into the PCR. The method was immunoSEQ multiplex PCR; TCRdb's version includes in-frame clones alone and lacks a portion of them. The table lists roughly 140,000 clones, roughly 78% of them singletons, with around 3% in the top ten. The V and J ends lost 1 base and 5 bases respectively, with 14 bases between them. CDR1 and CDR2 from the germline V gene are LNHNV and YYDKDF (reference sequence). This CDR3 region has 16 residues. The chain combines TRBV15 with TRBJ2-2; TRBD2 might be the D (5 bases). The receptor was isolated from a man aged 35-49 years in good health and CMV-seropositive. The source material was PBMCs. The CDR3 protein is CATSRAGNVRTGELFF. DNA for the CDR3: TGTGCCACCAGCAGAGCCGGGAACGTGAGGACCGGGGAGCTGTTTTTT.